The 20 T cell receptor beta chains listed next were all sequenced from one sample in a study of sequential checkpoint blockade in melanoma. Sequencing was performed with immunoSEQ multiplex PCR; in TCRdb, only in-frame clones are kept and a portion is missing. The table has thousands of clones, roughly 20% seen once. As to treatment: randomized to nivolumab then ipilimumab (arm A) or the reverse (arm B). The sample was tumor tissue (inferred from file names), taken from a patient given nivolumab and ipilimumab in sequence. These receptors were collected from a human donor with melanoma.

This clone showed up just a few times. V usage is TRBV11-3 and J usage is TRBJ2-2, with a possible D match to TRBD2 (5 bases). Germline CDR1 reads SGHNT; CDR2 reads YENEEA. V was pared by 5 bases and J by 1 base, with 23 bases between. The CDR3 sequence is 19 residues long. CDR3 residues: CASSPAPGIIGKNTGELFF. The DNA for the CDR3 is TGTGCCAGCAGCCCAGCGCCGGGTATCATCGGGAAGAACACCGGGGAGCTGTTTTTT.

The chain has TRBV11-3 and TRBJ1-2, with D tentatively TRBD1 (5 bases). The CDR3 is 16 residues long. V was shortened by 5 bases and J by 4 bases, with 20 bases between the two germline ends. Germline loops: CDR1 SGHNT, CDR2 YENEEA. The CDR3 nucleotides read TGTGCCAGCAGCCATCCCGGGAGGCGGGGCGCCTATGGCTACACCTTC. This translates into CASSHPGRRGAYGYTF.

V is TRBV9 and J is TRBJ1-5; a possible D gene is TRBD1 (5 bases). The CDR3 runs to 14 residues. Per the germline V gene, CDR1 is SGDLS and CDR2 is YYNGEE. V lost 5 bases, J lost 2 bases, and 11 bases lay in between. In DNA, the CDR3 is TGTGCCAGCAGTATAGCCAGGGGCAATCAGCCCCAGCATTTT. This encodes CASSIARGNQPQHF.

The chain is built from TRBV12-2 and TRBJ2-2; TRBD2 reflects the table's D call only, with no check against the DNA. TRBV12-2 is tagged as a pseudogene. This CDR3 has 15 amino acids. CDR3 sequence reads: CASRFMASSTGELFF. The DNA of the CDR3 is TGTGCAAGTCGCTTTATGGCTAGTAGCACCGGGGAGCTGTTTTTT.

This clone has more than one count but fewer than ten. The CDR3 here is CASSSGQGDSPLHF. The CDR3 coding sequence is TGTGCCAGCAGTTCGGGACAGGGTGATTCACCCCTCCACTTT. The V call is TRBV28, the J call TRBJ1-6; 9 nucleotides agree with TRBD1. This CDR3 comprises 14 residues. J lost 8 bases, V lost 4 bases, and 3 bases had no gene match. Germline CDR1 MDHEN, CDR2 SYDVKM.

The genes are TRBV6-8 and TRBJ1-2; perhaps TRBD1 as D (6 bases). There are 13 residues in the CDR3. V was cut by 10 bases and J by 6 bases, with 18 bases left in between. CDR1 and CDR2 from the germline V gene are MNHGY and SAAAGT. The chain's CDR3 is CAISHREGDGYTF. The CDR3 bases are TGTGCCATCTCCCACAGGGAGGGGGATGGCTACACCTTC.

V is TRBV30 and J is TRBJ1-1, with D perhaps TRBD1 (6 bases). Germline assignment: CDR1 GTSNPN and CDR2 SVGIG (reference sequence). The CDR3 has 13 amino acids. The ends were cut back, 0 bases at V and 4 bases at J, with 9 bases in the middle. This CDR3 reads CAWSVSRGTEAFF. CDR3 DNA sequence: TGTGCCTGGAGTGTAAGCAGGGGCACTGAAGCTTTCTTT.

This clone was seen a handful of times. The CDR3 here is CASRTRDRGADGYTF. The CDR3 nucleotides are TGTGCCAGCAGAACGCGGGACAGAGGGGCGGATGGCTACACCTTC. This chain uses TRBV6-8 with TRBJ1-2; 7 nucleotides align to TRBD1. CDR3 length: 15 residues. In germline, CDR1 is MNHGY, CDR2 SAAAGT. V was pared by 6 bases and J by 6 bases, with 13 bases of the junction left unmatched.

This clone was seen repeatedly, ten times or more. The chain couples TRBV6-8 to TRBJ1-1; D call uncertain. With 7 bases removed from V and 7 bases from J, the gap between germline ends came to 22 bases. The V gene's germline CDR1 is MNHGY and CDR2 SAAAGT. The length of the CDR3 is 15 residues. CDR3: CASTDGGAGRLEAFF. CDR3 in DNA: TGTGCCAGCACCGACGGTGGAGCAGGTCGACTTGAAGCTTTCTTT.

This clone showed up many times. The rearrangement links TRBV6-1 to TRBJ2-7, with a possible D match to TRBD2 (5 bases). V was trimmed by 0 bases and J by 2 bases, leaving 11 bases between them. The germline gives CDR1 MNHNS, CDR2 SASEGT. The CDR3 is 15 residues long. CDR3 sequence reads: CASSEADYGTYEQYF. In DNA, the CDR3 is TGTGCCAGCAGTGAAGCCGACTACGGGACCTACGAGCAGTACTTC.

In this sample, this clone is medium-sized. Other DNA sequences in this sample translate to the same CDR3. The chain is built from TRBV11-3 and TRBJ2-7; TRBD1 or TRBD2 may be the D gene (5 bases each). V lost 1 base and J 3 bases, leaving 10 bases between the germline ends. The CDR3 runs 14 residues. The germline gives CDR1 SGHNT, CDR2 YENEEA. The CDR3 reads CASSLVPGSYEQYF. The CDR3 DNA sequence: TGTGCCAGCAGCTTAGTTCCAGGGAGCTACGAGCAGTACTTC.

This clone turned up a few times. The V call is TRBV11-3, the J call TRBJ2-7, with 8 bases identical to TRBD1. The germline V gene encodes CDR1 SGHNT and CDR2 YENEEA. Unmatched junction bases numbered 8, after V lost 5 bases and J lost 5 bases. There are 14 residues in the CDR3. CDR3 DNA: TGTGCCAGCAGCCGAGACAGGGGAAGCGACGAGCAGTACTTC. Its translation: CASSRDRGSDEQYF. Together with reference TRBV11-3 and TRBJ2-7, the CDR3 gives the full variable domain: EAGVVQSPRYKIIEKKQPVAFWCNPISGHNTLYWYLQNLGQGPELLIRYENEEAVDDSQLPKDRFSAERLKGVDSTLKIQPAELGDSAVYLCASSRDRGSDEQYFGPGTRLTVT.

V gene TRBV15 combines with J gene TRBJ2-3, with D possibly TRBD2 on 5 matching bases. V lost 1 base to trimming and J lost 1 base, with 9 bases between them. The CDR3 consists of 15 residues. Germline values: CDR1 LNHNV, CDR2 YYDKDF (reference sequence). The CDR3 DNA is TGTGCCACCAGCAGAGGAGGGATTGGCACAGATACGCAGTATTTT. This encodes CATSRGGIGTDTQYF.

The chain is built from TRBV6-8 and TRBJ1-1, with D tentatively TRBD1 (6 bases). Looked up from germline, CDR1 is MNHGY and CDR2 is SAAAGT. Trimming cost V 5 bases and J 1 base, with 11 bases left between them. The CDR3 is made up of 14 amino acids. CDR3 loop: CASSLEGGNTEAFF. The CDR3 DNA is TGTGCCAGCAGTCTGGAGGGGGGGAACACTGAAGCTTTCTTT.

The chain is built from TRBV28 and TRBJ1-2; maybe TRBD1 (6 bases). Germline loops: CDR1 MDHEN, CDR2 SYDVKM. The CDR3 loop spans 12 amino acids. V gave up 6 bases and J gave up 8 bases, with 13 bases separating them. In DNA, the CDR3 is TGTGCCAGCAGCGACAGGTTGCAGGGCTACACCTTC. Translating it yields CASSDRLQGYTF.

The V gene is TRBV11-3, the J gene TRBJ1-2; TRBD1 agrees at 8 bases. This CDR3 has 16 residues. Germline assignment: CDR1 SGHNT and CDR2 YENEEA. J was trimmed by 5 bases and V by 3 bases; bases with no gene match: 11. CDR3 sequence reads: CASSLARTGGYYGYTF. CDR3 sequence (DNA): TGTGCCAGCAGCTTGGCCCGCACAGGGGGATATTATGGCTACACCTTC.

This clone was recorded a few times. This chain connects TRBV7-1 to TRBJ2-1; no definite D call. TRBV7-1 is an open reading frame whose function is uncertain. Trimming pared 5 bases from V and 3 bases from J, leaving 8 bases between. The CDR3 is 13 residues long. CDR3 protein: CASSPRVYNEQFF. DNA of the CDR3: TGTGCCAGCAGCCCCCGGGTCTACAATGAGCAGTTCTTC.

This clone was seen ten or more times. The chain links TRBV11-3 to TRBJ1-2; the match to TRBD1 covers 10 bases. This CDR3 is 15 amino acids long. Germline trimming cut 5 bases from V and 4 bases from J; bases unmatched to any gene: 7. The germline V gene encodes CDR1 SGHNT and CDR2 YENEEA. CDR3 bases: TGTGCCAGCAGCGAGCGGACAGGGGGTGGCTATGGCTACACCTTC. This translates into CASSERTGGGYGYTF. Full variable domain (remainder filled in from reference TRBV11-3 and TRBJ1-2): EAGVVQSPRYKIIEKKQPVAFWCNPISGHNTLYWYLQNLGQGPELLIRYENEEAVDDSQLPKDRFSAERLKGVDSTLKIQPAELGDSAVYLCASSERTGGGYGYTFGSGTRLTVV.

This rearrangement joins TRBV6-4 to TRBJ1-1; D is ambiguous. This CDR3 comprises 11 residues. Trimming left V 3 bases short and J 8 bases short, with 7 bases between. The V gene's germline CDR1 is MRHNA and CDR2 SNTAGT. The CDR3 nucleotides read TGTGCCAGCAGTGAAGACAAGGAAGCTTTCTTT. Translation: CASSEDKEAFF.

In DNA form, the CDR3 reads TGTGCCAGCTCACCAATCGGGGGGCTCACAGATACGCAGTATTTT. Its protein is CASSPIGGLTDTQYF. The V gene is TRBV18, the J gene TRBJ2-3; TRBD2 might be the D (7 bases). V lost 2 bases to trimming and J lost 2 bases, with 11 bases between them. Germline V gene data show CDR1 as KGHSH and CDR2 as LQKENI. The CDR3 has 15 amino acids.